This TCR beta chain was captured by sequencing in a study of T cell responses to AZD1222 COVID-19 vaccine. General study points: Seropositivity was recorded at baseline in only a handful of AZD1222 recipients.

In this sample, this clone turned up once. Antigen unknown. The sample contains more than one DNA sequence encoding this CDR3. Using immunoSEQ multiplex PCR, the repertoire was profiled, and TCRdb retains in-frame clones only, with some absent. There are 110,000 to 150,000 clones in the sample; 85% to 95% occur only once, and just over 5% lies in the top ten. The input for sequencing was peripheral blood, taken on day 0 of AZD1222 vaccination. This TCR came from an adult in good health.

Here the CDR3 reads CASSLDPGAYNEQFF. DNA for the CDR3: TGTGCCAGCAGCTTGGACCCGGGGGCTTACAATGAGCAGTTCTTC. The chain links TRBV5-6 to TRBJ2-1; the D gene could be TRBD1 or TRBD2 (6 bases each). CDR1 SGHDT and CDR2 YYEEEE come from the germline V gene. V shed 0 bases and J shed 4 bases, with 11 bases lying between them. CDR3 size: 15 residues.